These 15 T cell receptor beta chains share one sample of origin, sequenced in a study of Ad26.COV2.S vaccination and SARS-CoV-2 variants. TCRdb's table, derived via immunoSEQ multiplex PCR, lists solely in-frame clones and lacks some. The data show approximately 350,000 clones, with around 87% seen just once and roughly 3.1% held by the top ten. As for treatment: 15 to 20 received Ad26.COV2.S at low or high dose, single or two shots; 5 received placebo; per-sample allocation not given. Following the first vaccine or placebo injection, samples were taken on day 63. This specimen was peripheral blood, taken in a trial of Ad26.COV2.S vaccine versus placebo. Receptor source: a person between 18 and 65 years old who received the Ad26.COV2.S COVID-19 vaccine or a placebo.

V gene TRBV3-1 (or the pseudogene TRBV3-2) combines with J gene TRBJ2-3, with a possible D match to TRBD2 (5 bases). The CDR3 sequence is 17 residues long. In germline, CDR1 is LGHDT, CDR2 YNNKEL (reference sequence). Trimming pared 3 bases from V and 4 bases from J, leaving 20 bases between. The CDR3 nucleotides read TGTGCCAGCAGCCATCTCGCCTCGGAACTAGTTGCAGATACGCAGTATTTT. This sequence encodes CASSHLASELVADTQYF.

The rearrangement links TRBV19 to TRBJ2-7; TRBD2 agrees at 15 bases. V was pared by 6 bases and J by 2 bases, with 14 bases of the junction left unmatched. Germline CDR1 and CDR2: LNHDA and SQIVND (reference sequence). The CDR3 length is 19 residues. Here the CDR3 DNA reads TGTGCCAGTAGCGCCCCAGGGGGACTAGCGGGAGGATTTACCTACGAGCAGTACTTC. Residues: CASSAPGGLAGGFTYEQYF.

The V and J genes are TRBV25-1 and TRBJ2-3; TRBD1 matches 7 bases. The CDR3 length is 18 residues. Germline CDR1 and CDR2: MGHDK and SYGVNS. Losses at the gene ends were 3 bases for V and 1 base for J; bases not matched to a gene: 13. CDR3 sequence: CASSDGGQFPPRTDTQYF. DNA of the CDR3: TGTGCCAGCAGTGATGGGGGACAGTTCCCCCCGCGCACAGATACGCAGTATTTT.

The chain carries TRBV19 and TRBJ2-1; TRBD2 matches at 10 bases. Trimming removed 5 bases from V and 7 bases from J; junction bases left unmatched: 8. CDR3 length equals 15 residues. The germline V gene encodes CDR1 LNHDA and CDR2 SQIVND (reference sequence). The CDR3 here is CASSLRLAGRNEQFF. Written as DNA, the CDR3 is TGTGCCAGTAGTCTACGACTAGCGGGTAGAAATGAGCAGTTCTTC.

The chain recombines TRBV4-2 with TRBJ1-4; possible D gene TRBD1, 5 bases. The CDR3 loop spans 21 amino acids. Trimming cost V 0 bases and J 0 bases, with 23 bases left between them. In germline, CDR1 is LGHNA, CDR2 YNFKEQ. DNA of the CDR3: TGTGCCAGCAGCCAAGAAATCCCCGGGACTGTAATCCCCACAACTAATGAAAAACTGTTTTTT. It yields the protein CASSQEIPGTVIPTTNEKLFF.

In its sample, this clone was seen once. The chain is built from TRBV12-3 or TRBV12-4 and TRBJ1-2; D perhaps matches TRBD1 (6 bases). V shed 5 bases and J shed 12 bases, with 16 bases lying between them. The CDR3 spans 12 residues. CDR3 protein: CASSHRGGVNTF. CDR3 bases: TGTGCCAGCAGTCATCGGGGGGGCGTAAACACCTTC.

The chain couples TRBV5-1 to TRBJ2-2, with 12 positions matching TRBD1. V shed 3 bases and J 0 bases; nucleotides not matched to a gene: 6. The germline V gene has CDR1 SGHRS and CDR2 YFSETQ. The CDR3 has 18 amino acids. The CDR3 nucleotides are TGCGCCAGCAGCTCCGGGACAGGGGGCTACCCGAACACCGGGGAGCTGTTTTTT. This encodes CASSSGTGGYPNTGELFF.

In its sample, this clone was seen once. The CDR3 here is CASSVGGADTGELFF. CDR3 nucleotide sequence: TGTGCCAGCAGCGTGGGCGGGGCAGACACCGGGGAGCTGTTTTTT. The gene calls are TRBV9 and TRBJ2-2; weak D call: TRBD2 (6 bases). Trimming cost V 2 bases and J 3 bases, with 11 bases left between them. CDR3 length: 15 amino acids. CDR1 SGDLS and CDR2 YYNGEE come from the germline V gene.

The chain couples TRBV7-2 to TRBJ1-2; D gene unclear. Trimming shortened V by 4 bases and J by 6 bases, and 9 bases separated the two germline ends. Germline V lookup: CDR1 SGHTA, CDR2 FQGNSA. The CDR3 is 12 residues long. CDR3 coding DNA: TGTGCCAGCAGCTCCCGGCTAGATGGCTACACCTTC. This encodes CASSSRLDGYTF.

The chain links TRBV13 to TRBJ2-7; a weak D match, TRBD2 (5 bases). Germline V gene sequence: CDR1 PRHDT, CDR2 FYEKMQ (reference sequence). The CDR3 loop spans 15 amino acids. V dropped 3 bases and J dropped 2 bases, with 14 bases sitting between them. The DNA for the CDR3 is TGTGCCAGCAGCTTGAAGGGAGTAGCGCCCTACGAGCAGTACTTC. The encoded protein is CASSLKGVAPYEQYF. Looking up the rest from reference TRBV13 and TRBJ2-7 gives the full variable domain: AAGVIQSPRHLIKEKRETATLKCYPIPRHDTVYWYQQGPGQDPQFLISFYEKMQSDKGSIPDRFSAQQFSDYHSELNMSSLELGDSALYFCASSLKGVAPYEQYFGPGTRLTVT.

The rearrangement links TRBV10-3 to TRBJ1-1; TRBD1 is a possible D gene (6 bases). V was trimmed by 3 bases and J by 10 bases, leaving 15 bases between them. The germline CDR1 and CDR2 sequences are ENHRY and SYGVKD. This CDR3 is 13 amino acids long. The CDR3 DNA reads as TGTGCCATCAGTGACAGGGGAGAGCTCGGAGCTTTCTTT. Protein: CAISDRGELGAFF.

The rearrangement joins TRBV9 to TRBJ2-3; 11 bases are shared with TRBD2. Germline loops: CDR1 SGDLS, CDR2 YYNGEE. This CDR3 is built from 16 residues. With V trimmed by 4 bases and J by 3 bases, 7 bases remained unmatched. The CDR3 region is CASSPEASGGTDTQYF. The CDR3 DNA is TGTGCCAGCAGCCCAGAGGCTAGCGGGGGGACAGATACGCAGTATTTT.

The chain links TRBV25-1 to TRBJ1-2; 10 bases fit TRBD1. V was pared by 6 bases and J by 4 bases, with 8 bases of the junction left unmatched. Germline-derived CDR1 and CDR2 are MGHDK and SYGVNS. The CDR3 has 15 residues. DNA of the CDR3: TGTGCCAGCAGGGCCGGGACAGGGGTGATCTATGGCTACACCTTC. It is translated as CASRAGTGVIYGYTF.

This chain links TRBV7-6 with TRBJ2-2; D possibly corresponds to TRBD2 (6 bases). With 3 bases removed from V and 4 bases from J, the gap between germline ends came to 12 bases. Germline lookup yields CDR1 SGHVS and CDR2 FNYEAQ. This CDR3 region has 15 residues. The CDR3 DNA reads TGTGCCAGCAGCTTGTCGGCGGGGTCCACCGGGGAGCTGTTTTTT. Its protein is CASSLSAGSTGELFF.

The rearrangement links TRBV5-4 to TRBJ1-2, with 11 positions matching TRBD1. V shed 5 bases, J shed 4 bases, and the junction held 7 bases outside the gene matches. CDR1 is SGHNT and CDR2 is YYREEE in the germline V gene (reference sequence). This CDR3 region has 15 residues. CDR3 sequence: CASRQGQGAAYGYTF. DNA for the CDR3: TGTGCCAGCAGGCAAGGACAGGGGGCGGCCTATGGCTACACCTTC. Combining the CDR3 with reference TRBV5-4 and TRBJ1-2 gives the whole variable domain ETGVTQSPTHLIKTRGQQVTLRCSSQSGHNTVSWYQQALGQGPQFIFQYYREEENGRGNFPPRFSGLQFPNYSSELNVNALELDDSALYLCASRQGQGAAYGYTFGSGTRLTVV.